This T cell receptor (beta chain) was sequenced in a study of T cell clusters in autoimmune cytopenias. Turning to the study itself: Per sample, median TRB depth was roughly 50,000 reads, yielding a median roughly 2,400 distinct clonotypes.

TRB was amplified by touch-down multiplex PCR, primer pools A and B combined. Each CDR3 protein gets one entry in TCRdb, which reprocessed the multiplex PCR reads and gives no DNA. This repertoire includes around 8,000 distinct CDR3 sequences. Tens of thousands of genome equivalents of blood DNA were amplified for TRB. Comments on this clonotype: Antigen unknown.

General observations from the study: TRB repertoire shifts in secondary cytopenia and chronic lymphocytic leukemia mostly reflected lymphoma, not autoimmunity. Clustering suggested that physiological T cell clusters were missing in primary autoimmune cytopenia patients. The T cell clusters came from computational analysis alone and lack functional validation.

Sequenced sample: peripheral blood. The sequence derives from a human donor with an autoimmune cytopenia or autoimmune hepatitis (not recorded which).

The CDR3 sequence is CASSDRGLRTGELFF. This rearrangement joins TRBV6-5 to TRBJ2-2; with no DNA, the TCRdb D assignment of TRBD1 cannot be verified. The germline V gene encodes CDR1 MNHEY and CDR2 SVGAGI. This CDR3 spans 15 amino acids.